This T cell receptor beta chain was identified during a study of HIV-infected children after antiretroviral therapy interruption. Study background: Children's median ages were around 9.3 years and 8 years by group. Most participating children were previously exposed to EBV and CMV. Overall study findings and caveats: The Gini coefficient of naive CD4+ repertoires rose, returning to baseline by 3 years.

This sample's treatment: PENTA 11 planned treatment interruption arm or continuous ART arm. At least 24 weeks of at least three-drug ART, in children 2 to 15 years. There are a few counts of this clonotype. Its antigen is as yet unknown. A 3' RACE protocol on RNA, with unique molecular identifiers, produced the TCR library. TCRdb re-called the 3' RACE reads with MiXCR, one entry per CDR3 protein. Here the sample spans approximately 96,000 distinct CDR3 sequences, about 7% being singletons. Sample: CD45RA+ CD4+ T cells from PBMCs, pooled from several time points, taken from a donor given antiretroviral therapy, either interrupted or continuous. Subset in this sample: naive CD4+ CD45RA+ CD45RO- T cells. The source of this sequence is a pool of human donors with HIV.

CDR3 in amino acids: CASAPGDGSPDTQYF. Written as DNA, the CDR3 is TGCGCCAGCGCCCCCGGGGACGGCTCGCCAGATACGCAGTATTTT. The V gene is TRBV5-1, the J gene TRBJ2-3; D possibly matches TRBD1 or TRBD2 (5 bases each). The CDR3 is 15 amino acids. Trimming stripped 7 bases from V and 4 bases from J, with 19 bases between. Germline-derived CDR1 and CDR2 are SGHRS and YFSETQ.